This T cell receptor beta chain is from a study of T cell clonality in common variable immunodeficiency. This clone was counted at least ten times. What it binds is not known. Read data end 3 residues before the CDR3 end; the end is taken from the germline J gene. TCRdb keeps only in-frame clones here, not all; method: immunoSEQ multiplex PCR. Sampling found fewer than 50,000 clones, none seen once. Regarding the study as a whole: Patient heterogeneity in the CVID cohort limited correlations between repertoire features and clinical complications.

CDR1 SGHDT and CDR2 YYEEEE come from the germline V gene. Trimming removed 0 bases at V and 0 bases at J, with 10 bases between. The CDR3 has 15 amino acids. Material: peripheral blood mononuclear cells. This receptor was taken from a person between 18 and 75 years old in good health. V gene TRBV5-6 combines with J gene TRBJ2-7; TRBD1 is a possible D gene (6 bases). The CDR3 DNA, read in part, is TGTGCCAGCAGCTTGGGGGGGCTCATCTCCTACGAG. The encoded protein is CASSLGGLISYE. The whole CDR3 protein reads CASSLGGLISYEQYF.